A selection of T cell receptor beta chains follows, all from one sample in a study of cytomegalovirus exposure and HLA in healthy donors. Clones were read by immunoSEQ multiplex PCR, and TCRdb kept only the in-frame ones, dropping some. Of roughly 180,000 clones listed, about 82% are singletons. Specimen: PBMCs. Receptor source: a man younger than 35 in good health and CMV-seronegative. CDR3s include the opening cysteine and the closing phenylalanine or tryptophan. Each record gives: V gene, J gene, clone size, D gene, CDR3 DNA, CDR3 protein. A D gene is named only where the DNA matches it firmly. The size field is filled for only some rows; it gives once, few, many or a size class.

TRBV6-1	TRBJ1-5	NA	TRBD1	TGTGCCAGCAGTACGACAGGGACCAATCAGCCCCAGCATTTT	CASSTTGTNQPQHF
TRBV30	TRBJ1-3	NA	NA	TGTGCCTGGAGTGTATCGGCTCCGGGAAACACCACATATTTT	CAWSVSAPGNTTYF
TRBV5-1	TRBJ1-2	NA	NA	TGCGCCAGCAGCTTGTCAGGGGAGAATGTCGGCTACACCTTC	CASSLSGENVGYTF
TRBV19	TRBJ1-2	once	NA	TGTGCCAGTAGTATCGCAGGGATGGACTATGGCTACACCTTC	CASSIAGMDYGYTF
TRBV28	TRBJ1-2	NA	NA	TGTGCCAGCAGACGACCGGTTGCGGGGTATGGCTACACCTTC	CASRRPVAGYGYTF
TRBV9	TRBJ1-2	few	NA	TGTGCCAGCAGCGGTCGGGAGGACTATGGCTACACCTTC	CASSGREDYGYTF
TRBV5-1	TRBJ2-3	NA	NA	TGCGCCAGCAGCTTGGCCGGGGTAACCGATACGCAGTATTTT	CASSLAGVTDTQYF
TRBV28	TRBJ1-2	NA	NA	TGTGCCAGCAGTTTAACAGGGATCGGCGGCTACACCTTC	CASSLTGIGGYTF
TRBV5-1	TRBJ2-7	few	NA	TGCGCCAGCAGCTTTAACCCGGGTTCCTACGAGCAGTACTTC	CASSFNPGSYEQYF
TRBV12-2	TRBJ2-1	NA	NA	TGTGCAAGTCGCTTAGGGGGTGGGGCCCGCAATGAGCAGTTCTTC	CASRLGGGARNEQFF
TRBV19	TRBJ2-1	NA	NA	TGTGCCAGTAGTCCCCGCCGCGACAATGAGCAGTTCTTC	CASSPRRDNEQFF
TRBV2	TRBJ2-5	NA	TRBD2	TGTGCCAGCAGTGGTAGGCGAGCGGGAGGGATTGAGACCCAGTACTTC	CASSGRRAGGIETQYF
TRBV2	TRBJ2-2	few	TRBD2	TGTGCCACCCTAGGGGAGGGACTAGCGGGACCCCCTAACACCGGGGAGCTGTTTTTT	CATLGEGLAGPPNTGELFF
TRBV5-1	TRBJ1-3	NA	NA	TGCGCCAGCAGCTTGGGGAGGACGCGGAGCTCTGGAAACACCATATATTTT	CASSLGRTRSSGNTIYF
TRBV5-6	TRBJ1-3	NA	NA	TGTGCCAGCAGCTTTGGCCCCCATGGAAACACCATATATTTT	CASSFGPHGNTIYF
TRBV2	TRBJ2-2	once	TRBD1	TGTGCCAGCAGCGGACAGGGTGGAAACGGGGAGCTGTTTTTT	CASSGQGGNGELFF
TRBV6-1	TRBJ2-1	NA	TRBD1	TGTGCCAGCAGCGGACAGGGATCCTACAATGAGCAGTTCTTC	CASSGQGSYNEQFF